Below, 28 T cell receptor beta chains from the same sample are listed, as sequenced in a study of beta chain features in type 1 diabetes. Findings and limits, study-wide: The study found moderately but significantly shorter TCRB CDR3s in all four CD4+ subsets of Type 1 diabetes patients.

Which antigens these TCRs recognize remains unknown. Investigators reverse transcribed all isolated RNA, so they sequenced expressed TCRB transcripts. The assay was immunoSEQ multiplex PCR, and TCRdb's table has in-frame clones only and misses some. The table has approximately 730,000 clones, about an eighth seen once. Sequenced: naive CD4+ T cells from blood. The receptors derive from a man aged 18 to 29 with type 1 diabetes.

This clone appeared a few times. The chain joins TRBV10-3 to TRBJ1-1; no clear D. Deletions cut 8 bases from V and 0 bases from J, with 7 bases between. Germline values: CDR1 ENHRY, CDR2 SYGVKD. The CDR3 totals 12 residues. The CDR3: CAIGKMNTEAFF. The DNA of the CDR3 is TGTGCCATCGGAAAGATGAACACTGAAGCTTTCTTT.

This clone was counted a few times. The chain combines TRBV7-2 with TRBJ2-3; D gene uncertain. Germline loops: CDR1 SGHTA, CDR2 FQGNSA. The CDR3 extends over 14 amino acids. The ends were cut back, 0 bases at V and 4 bases at J, with 8 bases in the middle. The CDR3: CASSLALDPDTQYF. The CDR3 region has the DNA TGTGCCAGCAGCTTAGCCCTCGATCCAGATACGCAGTATTTT.

The genes are TRBV28 and TRBJ2-5; D is uncertain. The CDR3 has 13 residues. Trimming shortened V by 4 bases and J by 5 bases, and 11 bases separated the two germline ends. CDR1 is MDHEN, CDR2 SYDVKM, per germline. The CDR3, as DNA: TGTGCCAGCAGTTCTCATGATCGGGAGACCCAGTACTTC. This encodes CASSSHDRETQYF.

This clone was seen a handful of times. The chain combines TRBV7-2 with TRBJ1-1; no clear D gene. Germline CDR1 and CDR2: SGHTA and FQGNSA. The CDR3 spans 13 residues. Trimming cost V 4 bases and J 2 bases, with 8 bases left between them. The CDR3 DNA sequence: TGTGCCAGCAGCTGGTCGGGAAACACTGAAGCTTTCTTT. Amino acid sequence: CASSWSGNTEAFF. Together with reference TRBV7-2 and TRBJ1-1, the CDR3 gives the full variable domain: GAGVSQSPSNKVTEKGKDVELRCDPISGHTALYWYRQSLGQGLEFLIYFQGNSAPDKSGLPSDRFSAERTGGSVSTLTIQRTQQEDSAVYLCASSWSGNTEAFFGQGTRLTVV.

The rearrangement joins TRBV28 to TRBJ2-3; D ambiguous. The V end was cut by 3 bases, the J end by 7 bases, with 11 bases between. CDR1 is MDHEN, CDR2 SYDVKM, per germline. The CDR3 is made up of 13 amino acids. This CDR3 is CASSFSWGHTQYF. Here the CDR3 DNA reads TGTGCCAGCAGTTTTTCTTGGGGTCATACGCAGTATTTT. Together with reference TRBV28 and TRBJ2-3, the CDR3 gives the full variable domain: DVKVTQSSRYLVKRTGEKVFLECVQDMDHENMFWYRQDPGLGLRLIYFSYDVKMKEKGDIPEGYSVSREKKERFSLILESASTNQTSMYLCASSFSWGHTQYFGPGTRLTVL.

This clone came up a few times. The sample holds other DNA sequences that translate to the same CDR3. The gene calls are TRBV4-1 and TRBJ1-4; 9 bases are shared with TRBD1. This CDR3 region has 15 residues. Trimming cost V 2 bases and J 8 bases; bases outside gene matches: 6. Germline V gives CDR1 MGHRA, CDR2 YSYEKL. The CDR3 loop is CASSQPGQGWEKLFF. CDR3 nucleotides: TGCGCCAGCAGCCAACCGGGACAGGGTTGGGAAAAACTGTTTTTT.

This clone showed up just a few times. The J gene is TRBJ1-2, the V gene TRBV29-1, with D perhaps TRBD1 (5 bases). The V gene's germline CDR1 is SQVTM and CDR2 ANQGSEA. The V and J ends lost 4 bases and 5 bases respectively, with 32 bases between them. CDR3 length: 19 amino acids. The CDR3 reads CSVGGLDTGSIGASYGYTF. CDR3 sequence (DNA): TGCAGCGTTGGAGGCCTAGATACCGGGTCCATTGGGGCGTCTTATGGCTACACCTTC. Looking up the rest from reference TRBV29-1 and TRBJ1-2 gives the full variable domain: SAVISQKPSRDICQRGTSLTIQCQVDSQVTMMFWYRQQPGQSLTLIATANQGSEATYESGFVIDKFPISRPNLTFSTLTVSNMSPEDSSIYLCSVGGLDTGSIGASYGYTFGSGTRLTVV.

There are a few counts of this clone. The chain employs TRBV10-3 and TRBJ2-6; maybe TRBD1 (5 bases). This CDR3 has 14 residues. Germline V CDR1 and CDR2: ENHRY, SYGVKD. V was shortened by 8 bases and J by 0 bases, with 8 bases between the two germline ends. The CDR3 is CAIGQPSGANVLTF. As DNA, the CDR3 is TGTGCCATCGGACAACCCTCTGGGGCCAACGTCCTGACTTTC.

A few counts support this clone. The chain joins TRBV18 to TRBJ2-7; possibly TRBD1 for D (6 bases). The CDR3 length is 13 residues. V was shortened by 4 bases and J by 5 bases, with 12 bases between the two germline ends. Germline CDR1 and CDR2: KGHSH and LQKENI. Here the CDR3 reads CASSQGRGHEQYF. CDR3 bases: TGTGCCAGCTCACAGGGCAGGGGCCACGAGCAGTACTTC. Supplemented by reference TRBV18 and TRBJ2-7, the full variable domain reads NAGVMQNPRHLVRRRGQEARLRCSPMKGHSHVYWYRQLPEEGLKFMVYLQKENIIDESGMPKERFSAEFPKEGPSILRIQQVVRGDSAAYFCASSQGRGHEQYFGPGTRLTVT.

This clone has just a few counts. The J gene is TRBJ1-1, the V gene TRBV6-1, with 8 bases identical to TRBD1. Germline loops: CDR1 MNHNS, CDR2 SASEGT. After removal of 7 bases from V and 2 bases from J, the junction contained 6 bases not matched to a gene. The CDR3 length is 14 residues. The CDR3 DNA is TGTGCCAGCACTGCGACAGGGGCAAACACTGAAGCTTTCTTT. Encoded protein: CASTATGANTEAFF.

The chain uses TRBV4-2 and TRBJ1-2; D is unresolved. The CDR3 is 15 amino acids. With 0 bases removed from V and 2 bases from J, the gap between germline ends came to 10 bases. CDR1 LGHNA and CDR2 YNFKEQ come from the germline V gene. This CDR3 reads CASSQDPSQNYGYTF. CDR3 nucleotides: TGTGCCAGCAGCCAAGATCCCTCGCAAAACTATGGCTACACCTTC.

The table lists this clone with a few counts. The chain couples TRBV14 to TRBJ2-5; the D call may be TRBD1 or TRBD2 (5 bases each). Germline V gene lookup returns CDR1 SGHDN and CDR2 FVKESK. This CDR3 region has 16 residues. Trimming pared 4 bases from V and 0 bases from J, leaving 15 bases between. CDR3 coding DNA: TGTGCCAGCAGCCCCTGGGGACCCGGGGACCAAGAGACCCAGTACTTC. Translated, it gives CASSPWGPGDQETQYF. Full variable domain (remainder filled in from reference TRBV14 and TRBJ2-5): EAGVTQFPSHSVIEKGQTVTLRCDPISGHDNLYWYRRVMGKEIKFLLHFVKESKQDESGMPNNRFLAERTGGTYSTLKVQPAELEDSGVYFCASSPWGPGDQETQYFGPGTRLLVL.

J is TRBJ2-1 and V is TRBV7-2, with 7 bases identical to TRBD2. Germline loops: CDR1 SGHTA, CDR2 FQGNSA. The CDR3 covers 14 residues. The trim removed 1 base at V and 10 bases at J, leaving 7 bases unmatched. DNA for the CDR3: TGTGCCAGCAGCTTAGACCGGACTAGGTCGGAGCAGTTCTTC. Amino acids: CASSLDRTRSEQFF.

V usage is TRBV11-2 and J usage is TRBJ1-1, with 9 bases matching TRBD1. The CDR3 contains 17 residues. V gave up 3 bases and J gave up 5 bases; unmatched junction bases: 13. From germline, CDR1 is SGHAT and CDR2 FQNNGV. The CDR3 is CASSFDRGWENVTEAFF. CDR3 nucleotides: TGTGCCAGCAGCTTCGACAGGGGGTGGGAAAATGTGACTGAAGCTTTCTTT. The complete variable domain, with remaining parts taken from reference TRBV11-2 and TRBJ1-1, reads EAGVAQSPRYKIIEKRQSVAFWCNPISGHATLYWYQQILGQGPKLLIQFQNNGVVDDSQLPKDRFSAERLKGVDSTLKIQPAKLEDSAVYLCASSFDRGWENVTEAFFGQGTRLTVV.

The chain links TRBV7-9 to TRBJ1-2, with unresolved D. This CDR3 comprises 14 residues. CDR1 is SEHNR, CDR2 FQNEAQ, per germline (reference sequence). V lost 0 bases, J lost 0 bases, and 5 bases lay in between. The chain's CDR3 is CASSLAPANYGYTF. CDR3 DNA: TGTGCCAGCAGCTTAGCTCCAGCTAACTATGGCTACACCTTC. Complete variable domain (other parts from reference TRBV7-9 and TRBJ1-2): DTGVSQNPRHKITKRGQNVTFRCDPISEHNRLYWYRQTLGQGPEFLTYFQNEAQLEKSRLLSDRFSAERPKGSFSTLEIQRTEQGDSAMYLCASSLAPANYGYTFGSGTRLTVV.

V gene TRBV27 combines with J gene TRBJ1-4; TRBD1 agrees at 8 bases. The CDR3 spans 15 residues. V dropped 5 bases and J dropped 7; count of bases not matched to a gene: 9. The germline V gene has CDR1 MNHEY and CDR2 SMNVEV (reference sequence). The CDR3 region has the DNA TGTGCCAGCAGTCCCCTTGGACAGGGTGCTGAAAAACTGTTTTTT. This gives the protein CASSPLGQGAEKLFF.

The chain carries TRBV5-1 and TRBJ1-1, with 10 bases identical to TRBD1. The CDR3 loop spans 14 amino acids. The germline CDR1 and CDR2 sequences are SGHRS and YFSETQ. The V segment lost 4 bases and the J segment 6 bases; nucleotides outside the gene matches: 6. CDR3 sequence reads: CASSAGTGDSEAFF. The DNA of the CDR3 is TGCGCCAGCAGCGCCGGGACAGGGGACTCTGAAGCTTTCTTT.

The rearrangement links TRBV7-9 to TRBJ1-3, with unresolved D. In germline, CDR1 is SEHNR, CDR2 FQNEAQ (reference sequence). There are 12 residues in the CDR3. V lost 3 bases and J lost 6, with 6 bases in between. CDR3 nucleotide sequence: TGTGCCAGCAGCTTGGCCGAAAACACCATATATTTT. Its protein product is CASSLAENTIYF.

This clone came up a few times. The chain's CDR3 is CASSSTSGGPGYEQYF. The CDR3, as DNA: TGTGCCAGCAGCTCGACTAGCGGGGGGCCGGGCTACGAGCAGTACTTC. This sequence joins TRBV13 and TRBJ2-7; 13 nucleotides agree with TRBD2. The V segment lost 4 bases and the J segment 3 bases; nucleotides outside the gene matches: 6. Germline V gene lookup returns CDR1 PRHDT and CDR2 FYEKMQ (reference sequence). The CDR3 sequence is 16 residues long.

The genes are TRBV5-6 and TRBJ2-1; 9 nucleotides match TRBD1. This CDR3 has 13 residues. V lost 6 bases and J lost 6; bases outside the gene matches: 4. Germline assignment: CDR1 SGHDT and CDR2 YYEEEE. The CDR3, as DNA: TGTGCCAGCAAAAGGACAGGGGCCAATGAGCAGTTCTTC. Translating gives CASKRTGANEQFF. Full variable domain (outside the CDR3, taken from reference TRBV5-6 and TRBJ2-1): DAGVTQSPTHLIKTRGQQVTLRCSPKSGHDTVSWYQQALGQGPQFIFQYYEEEERQRGNFPDRFSGHQFPNYSSELNVNALLLGDSALYLCASKRTGANEQFFGPGTRLTVL.

The sample holds a few counts of this clone. The chain joins TRBV7-2 to TRBJ1-6; the match to TRBD1 covers 10 bases. Trimming at V came to 4 bases and at J to 10 bases, leaving 10 bases not matched to a gene. CDR1 is SGHTA, CDR2 FQGNSA, per germline. This CDR3 comprises 16 residues. CDR3 loop: CASSSATGGLGSPLHF. The CDR3 region has the DNA TGTGCCAGCAGCTCCGCGACAGGGGGCTTAGGATCACCCCTCCACTTT.

This clone was seen only a few times. The J gene is TRBJ2-5, the V gene TRBV10-3; 7 bases agree with TRBD1. This CDR3 contains 13 residues. The trim removed 8 bases at V and 2 bases at J, leaving 5 bases unmatched. Germline-derived CDR1 and CDR2 are ENHRY and SYGVKD. The CDR3, as DNA: TGTGCCATCCGGGACAGCTTACAAGAGACCCAGTACTTC. Translation gives CAIRDSLQETQYF.

This chain links TRBV10-3 with TRBJ1-2, with a tentative D call TRBD1 (6 bases). The V gene lost 1 base and the J gene lost 7 bases, with 16 bases spanning the gap. The length of the CDR3 is 15 residues. Germline V gene lookup returns CDR1 ENHRY and CDR2 SYGVKD. The CDR3 bases are TGTGCCATCAGTGAGTTCGACAGGTGGGCCTTTGGCTACACCTTC. The encoded protein is CAISEFDRWAFGYTF.

The chain has TRBV2 and TRBJ1-3; D is unresolved. The V and J ends lost 4 bases and 2 bases respectively, with 9 bases between them. Germline assignment: CDR1 SNHLY and CDR2 FYNNEI. CDR3 length: 14 residues. The CDR3 sequence is CASSVGRTGNTIYF. CDR3 nucleotide sequence: TGTGCCAGCAGTGTGGGGAGAACTGGAAACACCATATATTTT.

The chain has TRBV11-3 and TRBJ2-5, with D possibly being TRBD1 (5 bases). Germline CDR1 reads SGHNT; CDR2 reads YENEEA. Trimming took 3 bases from V and 3 from J, leaving 8 bases between them. The CDR3 covers 13 residues. CDR3: CASSLAREETQYF. The DNA of the CDR3 is TGTGCCAGCAGCTTGGCCAGGGAAGAGACCCAGTACTTC.

This clone was found a few times. This chain links TRBV4-1 with TRBJ1-5, with TRBD1 identical over 10 bases. Looked up from germline, CDR1 is MGHRA and CDR2 is YSYEKL. The CDR3 covers 16 residues. Trimming removed 1 base from V and 4 bases from J; junction bases left unmatched: 4. The CDR3 nucleotides are TGCGCCAGCAGCCAAGGTGTGGGACAGGGGAATCAGCCCCAGCATTTT. The encoded protein is CASSQGVGQGNQPQHF.

Only one count was recorded for this clone. This chain connects TRBV11-3 to TRBJ2-7, with 10 bases fitting TRBD1. The CDR3 spans 16 residues. With 5 bases clipped from V and 0 bases from J, the junction kept 7 bases outside the gene matches. Germline assignment: CDR1 SGHNT and CDR2 YENEEA. In DNA form, the CDR3 reads TGTGCCAGCAGCCCTACTGGGACAGGGGCCTCCTACGAGCAGTACTTC. Translated: CASSPTGTGASYEQYF.

A few counts support this clone. This chain uses TRBV7-6 with TRBJ2-1, with D perhaps TRBD2 (5 bases). Germline V gene lookup returns CDR1 SGHVS and CDR2 FNYEAQ. Trimming removed 8 bases from V and 6 bases from J, with 11 bases in between. The CDR3 runs to 12 residues. CDR3 residues: CASRQAGNEQFF. CDR3 DNA: TGTGCCAGCCGCCAGGCGGGCAATGAGCAGTTCTTC.